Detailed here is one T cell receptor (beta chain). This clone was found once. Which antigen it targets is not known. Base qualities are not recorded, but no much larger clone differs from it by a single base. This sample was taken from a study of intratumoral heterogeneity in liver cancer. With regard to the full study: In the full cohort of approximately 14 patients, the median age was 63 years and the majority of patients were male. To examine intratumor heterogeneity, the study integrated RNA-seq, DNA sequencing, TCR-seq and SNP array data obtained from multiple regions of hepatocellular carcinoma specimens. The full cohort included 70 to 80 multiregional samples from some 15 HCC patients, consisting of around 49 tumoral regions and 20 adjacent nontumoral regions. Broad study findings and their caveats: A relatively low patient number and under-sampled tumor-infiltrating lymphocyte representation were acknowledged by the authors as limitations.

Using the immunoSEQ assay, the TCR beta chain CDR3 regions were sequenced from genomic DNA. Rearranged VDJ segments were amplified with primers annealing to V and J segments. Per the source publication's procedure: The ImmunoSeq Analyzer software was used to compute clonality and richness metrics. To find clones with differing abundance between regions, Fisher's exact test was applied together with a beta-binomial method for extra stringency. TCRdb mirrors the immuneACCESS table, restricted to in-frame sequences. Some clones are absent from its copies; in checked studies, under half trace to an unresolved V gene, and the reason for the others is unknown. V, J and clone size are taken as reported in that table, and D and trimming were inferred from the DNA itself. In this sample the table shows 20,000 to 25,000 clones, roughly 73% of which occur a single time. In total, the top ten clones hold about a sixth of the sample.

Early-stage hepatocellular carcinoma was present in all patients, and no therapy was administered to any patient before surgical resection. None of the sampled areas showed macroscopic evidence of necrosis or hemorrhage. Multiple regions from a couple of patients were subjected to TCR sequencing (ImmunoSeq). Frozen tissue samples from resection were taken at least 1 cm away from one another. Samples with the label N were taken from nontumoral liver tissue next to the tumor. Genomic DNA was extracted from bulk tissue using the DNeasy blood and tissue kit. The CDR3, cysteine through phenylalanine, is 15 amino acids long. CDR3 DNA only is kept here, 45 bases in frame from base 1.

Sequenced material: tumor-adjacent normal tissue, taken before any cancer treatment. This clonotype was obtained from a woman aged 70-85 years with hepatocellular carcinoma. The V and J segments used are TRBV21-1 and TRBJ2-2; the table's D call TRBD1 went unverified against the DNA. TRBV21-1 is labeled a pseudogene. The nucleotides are TGTGCCAGCAGCAAAGGGACAGTTAACACCGGGGAGCTGTTTTTT. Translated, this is CASSKGTVNTGELFF.